This TCR beta chain was obtained from a study of post-analysis software for immune sequencing data. Study-wide context: The patients showed relapsing-remitting, secondary progressive and progressive-relapsing multiple sclerosis courses.

Findings of the study overall: Patients showed TRBV5-6, TRBV5-1 and TRBV20-1 among a handful of TRBV segments more frequent than in controls. Strong co-clustering by F measure linked samples that shared a preparation batch.

V was pared by 9 bases and J by 2 bases, with 15 bases between. This CDR3 is built from 14 residues. CDR1 and CDR2 (germline): MNHEY, SVGAGI. Included in the TCR beta cDNA libraries were unique molecular identifiers. Starting from about 0.98 to 11 million T cells, the study yielded 460,000 or so cDNA molecules. One entry per CDR3 protein, called by TCRdb with MiXCR from the PCR reads. The table includes around 710,000 distinct CDR3 sequences, 35% to 55% detected once. Only a few counts were recorded for this clonotype. Its cognate antigen is unknown. The sample comprised blood. V gene TRBV6-5 combines with J gene TRBJ2-3; the D gene could be TRBD1 or TRBD2 (5 bases each). The source of this sequence is a girl aged 10 to 17 with multiple sclerosis. The CDR3 loop reads CASRGELITDTQYF. The CDR3 nucleotides are TGTGCCAGTAGAGGGGAGTTAATCACAGATACGCAGTATTTT.